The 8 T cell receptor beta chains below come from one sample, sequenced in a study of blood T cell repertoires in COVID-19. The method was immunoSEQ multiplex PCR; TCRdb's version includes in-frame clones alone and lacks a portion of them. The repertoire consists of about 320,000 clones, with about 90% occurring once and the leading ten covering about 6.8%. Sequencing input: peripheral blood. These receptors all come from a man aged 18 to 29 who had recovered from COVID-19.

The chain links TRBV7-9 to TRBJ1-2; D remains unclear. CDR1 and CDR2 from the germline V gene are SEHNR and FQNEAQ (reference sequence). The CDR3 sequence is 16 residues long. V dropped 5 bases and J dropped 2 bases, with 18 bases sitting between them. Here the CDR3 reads CASSATEGGLNYGYTF. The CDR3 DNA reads TGTGCCAGCAGCGCCACGGAGGGCGGCCTCAACTATGGCTACACCTTC.

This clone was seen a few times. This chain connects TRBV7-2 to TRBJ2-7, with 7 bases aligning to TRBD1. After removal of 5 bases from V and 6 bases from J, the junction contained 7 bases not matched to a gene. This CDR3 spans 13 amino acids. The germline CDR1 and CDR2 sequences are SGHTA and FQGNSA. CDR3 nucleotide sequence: TGTGCCAGCAGCACCCGACAGGGCGGCGAGCAGTACTTC. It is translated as CASSTRQGGEQYF.

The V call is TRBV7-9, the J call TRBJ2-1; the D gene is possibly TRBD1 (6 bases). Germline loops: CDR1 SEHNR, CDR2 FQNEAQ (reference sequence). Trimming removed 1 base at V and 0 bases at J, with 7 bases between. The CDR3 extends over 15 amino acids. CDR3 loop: CASSLGDNSYNEQFF. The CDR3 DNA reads TGTGCCAGCAGCTTAGGGGACAACTCCTACAATGAGCAGTTCTTC.

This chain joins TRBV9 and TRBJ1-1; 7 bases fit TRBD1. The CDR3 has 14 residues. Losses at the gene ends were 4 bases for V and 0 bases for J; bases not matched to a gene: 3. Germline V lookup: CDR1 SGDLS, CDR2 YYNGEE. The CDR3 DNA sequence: TGTGCCAGCAGCAGACAGGGTCTGAACACTGAAGCTTTCTTT. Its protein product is CASSRQGLNTEAFF. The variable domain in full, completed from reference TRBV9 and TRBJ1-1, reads DSGVTQTPKHLITATGQRVTLRCSPRSGDLSVYWYQQSLDQGLQFLIQYYNGEERAKGNILERFSAQQFPDLHSELNLSSLELGDSALYFCASSRQGLNTEAFFGQGTRLTVV.

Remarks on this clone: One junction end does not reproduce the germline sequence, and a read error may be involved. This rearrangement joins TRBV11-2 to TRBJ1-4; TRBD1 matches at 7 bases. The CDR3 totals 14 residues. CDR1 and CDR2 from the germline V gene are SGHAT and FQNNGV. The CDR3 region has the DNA TGTGCCAGCAGCCTAGACAGGGCCCCCGAAAAACTGTTTTTT. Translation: CASSLDRAPEKLFF.

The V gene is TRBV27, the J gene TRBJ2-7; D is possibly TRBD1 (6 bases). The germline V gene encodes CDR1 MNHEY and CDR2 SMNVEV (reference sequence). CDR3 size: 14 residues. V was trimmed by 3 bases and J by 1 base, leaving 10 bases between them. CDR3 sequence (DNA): TGTGCCAGCAGTTTCGAGACAGGTTCCTACGAGCAGTACTTC. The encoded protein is CASSFETGSYEQYF.

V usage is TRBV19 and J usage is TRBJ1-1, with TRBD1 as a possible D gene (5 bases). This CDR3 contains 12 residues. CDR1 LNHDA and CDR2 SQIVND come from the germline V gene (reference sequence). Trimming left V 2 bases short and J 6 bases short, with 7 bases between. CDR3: CASSIQGAEAFF. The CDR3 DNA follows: TGTGCCAGTAGTATACAGGGCGCTGAAGCTTTCTTT.

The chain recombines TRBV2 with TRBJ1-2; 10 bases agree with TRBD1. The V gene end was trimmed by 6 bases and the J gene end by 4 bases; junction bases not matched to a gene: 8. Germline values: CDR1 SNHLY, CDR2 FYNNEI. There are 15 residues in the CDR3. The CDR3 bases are TGTGCCAGCAGGCGCGCCCGGGACAGGGGCTATGGCTACACCTTC. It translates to CASRRARDRGYGYTF.